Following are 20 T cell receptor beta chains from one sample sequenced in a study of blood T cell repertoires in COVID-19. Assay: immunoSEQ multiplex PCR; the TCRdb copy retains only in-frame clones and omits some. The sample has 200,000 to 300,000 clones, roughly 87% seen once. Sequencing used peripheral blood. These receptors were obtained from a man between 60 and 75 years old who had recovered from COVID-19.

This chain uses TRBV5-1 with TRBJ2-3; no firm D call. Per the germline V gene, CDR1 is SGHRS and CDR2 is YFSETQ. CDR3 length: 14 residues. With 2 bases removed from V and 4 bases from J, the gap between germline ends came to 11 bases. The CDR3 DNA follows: TGCGCCAGCAGCTTCGGCCCCCGGGCAGATACGCAGTATTTT. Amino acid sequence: CASSFGPRADTQYF.

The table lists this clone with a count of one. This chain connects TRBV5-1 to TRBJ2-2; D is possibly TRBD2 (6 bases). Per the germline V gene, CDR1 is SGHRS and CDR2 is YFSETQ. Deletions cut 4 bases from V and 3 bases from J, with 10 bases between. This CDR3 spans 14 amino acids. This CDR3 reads CASSKGLDTGELFF. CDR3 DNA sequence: TGCGCCAGCAGCAAGGGACTTGACACCGGGGAGCTGTTTTTT. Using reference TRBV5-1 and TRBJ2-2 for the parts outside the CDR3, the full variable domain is KAGVTQTPRYLIKTRGQQVTLSCSPISGHRSVSWYQQTPGQGLQFLFEYFSETQRNKGNFPGRFSGRQFSNSRSEMNVSTLELGDSALYLCASSKGLDTGELFFGEGSRLTVL.

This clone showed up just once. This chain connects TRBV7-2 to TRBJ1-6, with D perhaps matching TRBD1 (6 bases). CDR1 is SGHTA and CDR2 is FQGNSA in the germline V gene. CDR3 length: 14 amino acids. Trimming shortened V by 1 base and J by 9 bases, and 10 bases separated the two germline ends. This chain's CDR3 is CASSLGGGASPLHF. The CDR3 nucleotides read TGTGCCAGCAGCTTAGGGGGGGGCGCTTCACCCCTCCACTTT.

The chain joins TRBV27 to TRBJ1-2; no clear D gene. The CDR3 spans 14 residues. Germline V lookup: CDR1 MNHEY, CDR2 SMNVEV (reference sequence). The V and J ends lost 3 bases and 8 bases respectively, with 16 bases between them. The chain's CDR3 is CASSFRNGGGGYTF. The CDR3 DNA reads TGTGCCAGCAGTTTCAGGAACGGTGGTGGCGGCTACACCTTC.

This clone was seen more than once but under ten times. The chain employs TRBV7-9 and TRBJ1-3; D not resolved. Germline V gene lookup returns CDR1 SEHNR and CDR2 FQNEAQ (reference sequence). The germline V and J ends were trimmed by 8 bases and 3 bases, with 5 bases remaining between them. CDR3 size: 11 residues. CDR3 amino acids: CASAGGNTIYF. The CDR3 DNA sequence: TGTGCCAGCGCAGGTGGAAACACCATATATTTT.

The CDR3 here is CASSQGLSTDTQYF. CDR3 DNA: TGTGCCAGCAGCCAGGGACTGAGCACAGATACGCAGTATTTT. The chain carries TRBV7-7 and TRBJ2-3; D possibly corresponds to TRBD2 (6 bases). The V and J ends lost 5 bases and 0 bases respectively, with 9 bases between them. CDR1 and CDR2 from the germline V gene are SSHAT and FNYEAQ (reference sequence). The CDR3 runs to 14 residues.

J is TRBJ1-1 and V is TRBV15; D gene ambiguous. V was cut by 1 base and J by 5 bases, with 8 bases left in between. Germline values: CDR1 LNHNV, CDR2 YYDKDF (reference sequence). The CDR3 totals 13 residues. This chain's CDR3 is CATSRVVRTEAFF. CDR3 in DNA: TGTGCCACCAGCAGAGTTGTTCGTACTGAAGCTTTCTTT.

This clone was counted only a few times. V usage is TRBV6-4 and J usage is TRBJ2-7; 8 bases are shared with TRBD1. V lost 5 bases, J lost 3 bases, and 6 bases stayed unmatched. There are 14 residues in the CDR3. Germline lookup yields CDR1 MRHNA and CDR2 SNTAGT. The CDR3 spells CASSTQGAIYEQYF. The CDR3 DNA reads TGTGCCAGCAGTACCCAGGGGGCTATCTACGAGCAGTACTTC.

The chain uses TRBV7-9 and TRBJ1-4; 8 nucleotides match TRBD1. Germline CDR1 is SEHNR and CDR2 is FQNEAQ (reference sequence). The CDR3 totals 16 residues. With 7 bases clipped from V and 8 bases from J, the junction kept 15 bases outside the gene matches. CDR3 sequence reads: CASTIFGQGHTEKLFF. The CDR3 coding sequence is TGTGCCAGCACCATATTTGGACAGGGACATACCGAAAAACTGTTTTTT.

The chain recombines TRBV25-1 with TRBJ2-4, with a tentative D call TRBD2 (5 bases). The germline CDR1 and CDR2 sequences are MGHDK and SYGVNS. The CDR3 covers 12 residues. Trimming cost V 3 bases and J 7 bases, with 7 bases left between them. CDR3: CASSDRRNIQYF. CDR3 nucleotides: TGTGCCAGCAGTGACCGGAGGAACATTCAGTACTTC.

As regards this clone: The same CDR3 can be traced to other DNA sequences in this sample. The CDR3 coding sequence is TGTGCCAGCAGCTTGGGCGGGTCTGGGGCCAACGTCCTGACTTTC. It yields the protein CASSLGGSGANVLTF. V gene TRBV5-4 combines with J gene TRBJ2-6; a possible D gene is TRBD2 (5 bases). V lost 0 bases, J lost 1 base, and 5 bases lay in between. CDR3 length: 15 residues. Germline CDR1 reads SGHNT; CDR2 reads YYREEE (reference sequence). Combining the CDR3 with reference TRBV5-4 and TRBJ2-6 gives the whole variable domain ETGVTQSPTHLIKTRGQQVTLRCSSQSGHNTVSWYQQALGQGPQFIFQYYREEENGRGNFPPRFSGLQFPNYSSELNVNALELDDSALYLCASSLGGSGANVLTFGAGSRLTVL.

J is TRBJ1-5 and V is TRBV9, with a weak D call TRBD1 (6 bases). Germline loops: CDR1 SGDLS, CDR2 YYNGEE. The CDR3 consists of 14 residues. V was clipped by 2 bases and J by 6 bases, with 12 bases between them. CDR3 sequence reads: CASSVSGAGQPQHF. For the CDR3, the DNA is TGTGCCAGCAGCGTTTCAGGGGCAGGTCAGCCCCAGCATTTT.

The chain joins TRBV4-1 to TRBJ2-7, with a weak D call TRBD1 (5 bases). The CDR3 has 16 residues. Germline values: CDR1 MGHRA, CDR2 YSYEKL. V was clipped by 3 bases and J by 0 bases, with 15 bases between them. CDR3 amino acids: CASSQSRGRDSYEQYF. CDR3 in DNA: TGCGCCAGCAGCCAGTCAAGGGGCAGGGACTCCTACGAGCAGTACTTC.

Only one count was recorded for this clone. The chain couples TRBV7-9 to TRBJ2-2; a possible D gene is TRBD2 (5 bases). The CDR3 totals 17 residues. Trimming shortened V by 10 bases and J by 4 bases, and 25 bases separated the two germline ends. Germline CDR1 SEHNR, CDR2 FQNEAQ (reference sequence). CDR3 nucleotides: TGTGCCATCCCCCCTGCGCCTGCGGGTACCTTCACCGGGGAGCTGTTTTTT. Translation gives CAIPPAPAGTFTGELFF.

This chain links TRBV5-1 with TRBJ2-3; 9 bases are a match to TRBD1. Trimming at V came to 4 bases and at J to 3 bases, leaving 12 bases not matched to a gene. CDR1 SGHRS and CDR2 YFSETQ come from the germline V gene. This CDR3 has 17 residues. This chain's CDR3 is CASSKAGTGTGTDTQYF. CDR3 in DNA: TGCGCCAGCAGCAAGGCCGGGACAGGGACCGGGACAGATACGCAGTATTTT.

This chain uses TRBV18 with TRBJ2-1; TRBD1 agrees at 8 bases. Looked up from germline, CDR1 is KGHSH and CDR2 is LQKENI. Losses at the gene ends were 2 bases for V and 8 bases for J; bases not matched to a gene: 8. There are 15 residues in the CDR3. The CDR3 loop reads CASSPYQGAWDEQFF. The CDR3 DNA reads TGTGCCAGCTCACCATACCAGGGGGCTTGGGATGAGCAGTTCTTC.

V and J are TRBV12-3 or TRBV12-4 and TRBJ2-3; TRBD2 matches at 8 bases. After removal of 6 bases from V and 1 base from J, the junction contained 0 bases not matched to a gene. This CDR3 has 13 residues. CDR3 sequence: CASRRGGTDTQYF. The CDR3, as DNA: TGTGCCAGCAGGCGGGGGGGCACAGATACGCAGTATTTT.

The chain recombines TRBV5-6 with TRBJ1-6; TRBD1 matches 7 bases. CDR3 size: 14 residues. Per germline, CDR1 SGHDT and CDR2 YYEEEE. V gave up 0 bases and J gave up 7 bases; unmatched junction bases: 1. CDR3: CASSLDRGNSPLHF. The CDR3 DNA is TGTGCCAGCAGCTTGGACAGGGGCAATTCACCCCTCCACTTT.

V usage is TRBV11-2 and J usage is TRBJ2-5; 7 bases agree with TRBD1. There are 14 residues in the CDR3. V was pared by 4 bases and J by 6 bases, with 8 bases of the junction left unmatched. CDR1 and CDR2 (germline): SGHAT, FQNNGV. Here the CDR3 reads CASSSTYRGKTQYF. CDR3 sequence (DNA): TGTGCCAGCAGCTCGACCTACAGGGGAAAGACCCAGTACTTC.

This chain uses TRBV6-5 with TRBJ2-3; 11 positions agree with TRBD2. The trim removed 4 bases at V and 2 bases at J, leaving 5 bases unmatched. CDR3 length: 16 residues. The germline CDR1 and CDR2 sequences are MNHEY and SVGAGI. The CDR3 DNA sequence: TGTGCCAGCAGTTCCCTTAGCGGGGGGGTCACAGATACGCAGTATTTT. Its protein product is CASSSLSGGVTDTQYF.